Listed below are T cell receptor beta chains from one sample, sequenced in a study of preoperative IRX-2 immunotherapy in early breast cancer. Assay used: immunoSEQ multiplex PCR; TCRdb lists only in-frame clones, some missing. The table has roughly 29,000 clones, almost 90% seen once. Specimen collection occurred from a patient treated with IRX-2 immunotherapy. Source of these receptors: a human donor with breast cancer. The CDR3 runs from the conserved cysteine through the conserved F or W. The D gene is left open where the match is weak. Expanded clones are given a class, and other clones once, few, many or no size at all.

DNA: TGTGCCAGCAGCTTAACCTGGGGGGGCACCGGGGAGCTGTTTTTT; CDR3: CASSLTWGGTGELFF; length: 15; size: once; V: TRBV11-2; D: TRBD2; J: TRBJ2-2
DNA: TGCAGCGTTGAAGACAGGGATACGCAGTATTTT; CDR3: CSVEDRDTQYF; length: 11; size: -; V: TRBV29-1; D: -; J: TRBJ2-3
DNA: TGCGCCAGCAGCTCCCAACCCACAGGGGTCAACACTGAAGCTTTCTTT; CDR3: CASSSQPTGVNTEAFF; length: 16; size: -; V: TRBV5-1; D: TRBD1; J: TRBJ1-1
DNA: TGTGCCAGCAGCTTTAGCTCTGGGGCCAACGTCCTGACTTTC; CDR3: CASSFSSGANVLTF; length: 14; size: few; V: TRBV5-5; D: -; J: TRBJ2-6
DNA: TGTGCCAGCAGTTTGTACAAGAGAGACTCTGGAAACACCATATATTTT; CDR3: CASSLYKRDSGNTIYF; length: 16; size: -; V: TRBV28; D: -; J: TRBJ1-3
DNA: TGTGCCAGCTGGCCGACAGGGAGCAATCAGCCCCAGCATTTT; CDR3: CASWPTGSNQPQHF; length: 14; size: once; V: TRBV6-5; D: TRBD1; J: TRBJ1-5
DNA: TGTGCCAGCAGCTTGGTAAGCGGCAATGAGCAGTTCTTC; CDR3: CASSLVSGNEQFF; length: 13; size: -; V: TRBV5-4; D: -; J: TRBJ2-1
DNA: TGTGCCAGCAGCTTATTGGACAGGGGAAATTCACCCCTCCACTTT; CDR3: CASSLLDRGNSPLHF; length: 15; size: -; V: TRBV5-8; D: TRBD1; J: TRBJ1-6
DNA: TGTGCCAGCAGCTTAACCCCCTCGGCGGGAGGGTACGAGCAGTACTTC; CDR3: CASSLTPSAGGYEQYF; length: 16; size: -; V: TRBV11-2; D: TRBD2; J: TRBJ2-7
DNA: TGTGCCAGCAGCTTGGGACCCAGCACAGATACGCAGTATTTT; CDR3: CASSLGPSTDTQYF; length: 14; size: -; V: TRBV7-6; D: -; J: TRBJ2-3
DNA: TGTGCCAGCAGCCTCCCTAGCGGGGGGGCCCTAGATACGCAGTATTTT; CDR3: CASSLPSGGALDTQYF; length: 16; size: -; V: TRBV4-2; D: TRBD2; J: TRBJ2-3
DNA: TGCGCCAGCAGCCTCACAGGACCCTTTGAAGCTTTCTTT; CDR3: CASSLTGPFEAFF; length: 13; size: few; V: TRBV5-1; D: -; J: TRBJ1-1
DNA: TGTGCCAGCAGCTTGGGGCTGAGCTCCTACGAGCAGTACTTC; CDR3: CASSLGLSSYEQYF; length: 14; size: -; V: TRBV7-8; D: -; J: TRBJ2-7
DNA: TGCGCCAGCAGTGAGATAGGGTCCCAAGAGACCCAGTACTTC; CDR3: CASSEIGSQETQYF; length: 14; size: -; V: TRBV10-1; D: -; J: TRBJ2-5
DNA: TGTGCCAGCAGTGGAACGACAGGGACGAAGACTCTCGCTTTCTTT; CDR3: CASSGTTGTKTLAFF; length: 15; size: -; V: TRBV6-4; D: TRBD1; J: TRBJ1-1
DNA: TGTGCCAGCAGCCAAGGGACGGGACAGAATAATTCACCCCTCCACTTT; CDR3: CASSQGTGQNNSPLHF; length: 16; size: -; V: TRBV14; D: TRBD1; J: TRBJ1-6
DNA: TGCGCCAGCGTAGCGAGCGGGAGGTCCACAGATACGCAGTATTTT; CDR3: CASVASGRSTDTQYF; length: 15; size: -; V: TRBV5-1; D: TRBD2; J: TRBJ2-3
DNA: TGTGCCAGCACCCCAAGCCGTCCAGCCTATGGCTACACCTTC; CDR3: CASTPSRPAYGYTF; length: 14; size: -; V: TRBV6-1; D: -; J: TRBJ1-2
DNA: TGTGCCTGGAGTGTACAGGTTTACGAGCAGTACTTC; CDR3: CAWSVQVYEQYF; length: 12; size: -; V: TRBV30; D: -; J: TRBJ2-7
DNA: TGTGCCAGTAGTGCAAGGACGGCCCTCAATGAAAAACTGTTTTTT; CDR3: CASSARTALNEKLFF; length: 15; size: -; V: TRBV19; D: -; J: TRBJ1-4
DNA: TGTGCCAGCAGCTCGGGGACAGGGGGCGCGAGAGGCTACACCTTC; CDR3: CASSSGTGGARGYTF; length: 15; size: -; V: TRBV7-2; D: TRBD1; J: TRBJ1-2
DNA: TGTGCCAGCAGCTTAGGAAATGAGTCCCCACGTGCTTTCTTT; CDR3: CASSLGNESPRAFF; length: 14; size: -; V: TRBV11-2; D: -; J: TRBJ1-1
DNA: TGCGCCAGCAGCCCATCTGACAATAGCAATCAGCCCCAGCATTTT; CDR3: CASSPSDNSNQPQHF; length: 15; size: -; V: TRBV4-3; D: -; J: TRBJ1-5
DNA: TGCGCCAGCAGCTTTTGCCCGCGACGCGGGTATTTT; CDR3: CASSFCPRRGYF; length: 12; size: few; V: TRBV5-1; D: -; J: TRBJ1-3
DNA: TGTGCCTGGGAGGACGAGAACACTGAAGCTTTCTTT; CDR3: CAWEDENTEAFF; length: 12; size: -; V: TRBV30; D: -; J: TRBJ1-1
DNA: TGTGCCAGCAGATTCGGACGGAACACTGAAGCTTTCTTT; CDR3: CASRFGRNTEAFF; length: 13; size: -; V: TRBV5-8; D: -; J: TRBJ1-1
DNA: TGTGCCAGCAGTTACTCACGGGGGCGAGATACGCAGTATTTT; CDR3: CASSYSRGRDTQYF; length: 14; size: -; V: TRBV6-6; D: -; J: TRBJ2-3
DNA: TGTGCCAGCAGTCGGGACAGACACAATGAGCAGTTCTTC; CDR3: CASSRDRHNEQFF; length: 13; size: once; V: TRBV6-4; D: TRBD1; J: TRBJ2-1
DNA: TGTGCCAGCAGTGAATCTTTCGGGACCTCCTACGAGCAGTACTTC; CDR3: CASSESFGTSYEQYF; length: 15; size: -; V: TRBV2; D: -; J: TRBJ2-7
DNA: TGTGCCAGCAGCCAGGGACAGGGTGTGGGGCTCTCTGGGGCCAACGTCCTGACTTTC; CDR3: CASSQGQGVGLSGANVLTF; length: 19; size: -; V: TRBV11-2; D: TRBD1; J: TRBJ2-6
DNA: TGTGCCAGTAGTAACCGTAGGACGCCTGGAAACACCATATATTTT; CDR3: CASSNRRTPGNTIYF; length: 15; size: -; V: TRBV19; D: -; J: TRBJ1-3
DNA: TGTGCCAGCAGTGGAGGCTATGGCTACACCTTC; CDR3: CASSGGYGYTF; length: 11; size: -; V: TRBV2; D: -; J: TRBJ1-2
DNA: TGTGCTAGTGGACTCACAGGGCGTGAGCAGTTCTTC; CDR3: CASGLTGREQFF; length: 12; size: -; V: TRBV12-5; D: -; J: TRBJ2-1
DNA: TGTGCCATCAGAACTCAAGCGGGAGGGTTCGAGCAGTACTTC; CDR3: CAIRTQAGGFEQYF; length: 14; size: -; V: TRBV10-3; D: TRBD2; J: TRBJ2-7
DNA: TGTGCCTGGAGTCGTGCTGGGGGGGACGAAAACATTCAGTACTTC; CDR3: CAWSRAGGDENIQYF; length: 15; size: -; V: TRBV30; D: TRBD2; J: TRBJ2-4
DNA: TGCGCCAGCAGTCTTCTTCCTGACAGGGCCTACTATGGCTACACCTTC; CDR3: CASSLLPDRAYYGYTF; length: 16; size: -; V: TRBV23-1; D: TRBD1; J: TRBJ1-2
DNA: TGTGCCATCAGCCAGGGGATGGGGGAGACCCAGTACTTC; CDR3: CAISQGMGETQYF; length: 13; size: -; V: TRBV10-3; D: -; J: TRBJ2-5
DNA: TGTGCCAGCAGTTTATATAATAGCGGCTACGAGCAGTACTTC; CDR3: CASSLYNSGYEQYF; length: 14; size: -; V: TRBV27; D: -; J: TRBJ2-7
DNA: TGTGCCAGCTCACCAGTGGACTCCTATAATTCACCCCTCCACTTT; CDR3: CASSPVDSYNSPLHF; length: 15; size: few; V: TRBV18; D: -; J: TRBJ1-6
DNA: TGTGCCAGCTCACCCGGGACAGGGCGAGCTAACTATGGCTACACCTTC; CDR3: CASSPGTGRANYGYTF; length: 16; size: -; V: TRBV18; D: TRBD1; J: TRBJ1-2
DNA: TGTGCCAGTAGTCCCGGGGGAGTCCAGCCCCAGCATTTT; CDR3: CASSPGGVQPQHF; length: 13; size: once; V: TRBV19; D: -; J: TRBJ1-5
DNA: TGCACCAGCAGCCAAGCCCCGACTAGCGGGGGAGACGAGCAGTACTTC; CDR3: CTSSQAPTSGGDEQYF; length: 16; size: -; V: TRBV1; D: -; J: TRBJ2-7
DNA: TGCGCCAGCAGCAAAGACAGGGCAACTAATGAAAAACTGTTTTTT; CDR3: CASSKDRATNEKLFF; length: 15; size: -; V: TRBV5-1; D: TRBD1; J: TRBJ1-4
DNA: TGTGCCAGCAGCTTAGGTGGTGGGAGGCCCACAGATACGCAGTATTTT; CDR3: CASSLGGGRPTDTQYF; length: 16; size: -; V: TRBV7-9; D: -; J: TRBJ2-3
DNA: TGTGCCAGCACCCAGGTGAGGGGTGGGGTCTACGAGCAGTACTTC; CDR3: CASTQVRGGVYEQYF; length: 15; size: -; V: TRBV27; D: -; J: TRBJ2-7
DNA: TGTGCCAGCAGCTTAGAGGCAGGGGCGGGCGAGCAGTACTTC; CDR3: CASSLEAGAGEQYF; length: 14; size: -; V: TRBV7-9; D: -; J: TRBJ2-7